Included here is one TCR beta chain sequence, with context. Time point: week 3, after first cycle of checkpoint inhibitor. The CDR3 is 15 residues long. Germline CDR1 and CDR2: SGHRS and YFSETQ. The V and J ends lost 0 bases and 5 bases respectively, with 11 bases between them. The sample belongs to a study of blood T cell dynamics during melanoma immunotherapy. Repertoires were generated with immunoSEQ multiplex PCR, while TCRdb's copy carries only in-frame clones and drops some. The sample lists roughly 29,000 clones; approximately 83% were seen once. The TCR originated in a human donor with melanoma. The V call is TRBV5-1, the J call TRBJ1-4; D remains unclear. The sample here was blood, taken from a patient treated with checkpoint blockade. The CDR3 sequence: CASSLVGVLNEKLFF. CDR3 coding DNA: TGCGCCAGCAGCTTGGTCGGAGTACTGAATGAAAAACTGTTTTTT. The complete variable domain, with remaining parts taken from reference TRBV5-1 and TRBJ1-4, reads KAGVTQTPRYLIKTRGQQVTLSCSPISGHRSVSWYQQTPGQGLQFLFEYFSETQRNKGNFPGRFSGRQFSNSRSEMNVSTLELGDSALYLCASSLVGVLNEKLFFGSGTQLSVL.